Here is one T cell receptor (beta chain) with its context. Its specific antigen is unknown. The record has no base qualities; no much larger clone is one base away. Based on the germline V gene, the CDR1 and CDR2 sequences are LGHNA and YNFKEQ. Counted from cysteine to phenylalanine, this CDR3 has 17 amino acids. Only CDR3 DNA remains: 51 bases, in frame from the first base. V lost 0 bases and J lost 3 bases, and the count of bases not matched to a germline gene is 3. These data belong to a study of cytomegalovirus exposure and HLA in healthy donors (dated by TCRdb to about 2017). Study-wide context: An earlier analysis of fewer than 750 of the donors reported 250 to 350 Gb of sequence data and some 110 million unique TCR beta sequences obtained from roughly 170 million T cells. An early release covering 550 to 650 HLA-typed donors comprised about 310 gigabases of sequencing data and 65 million to 100 million unique TCR sequences. The genetic ancestry cluster associated with self-reported Caucasian donors included 80% to 90% of the approximately 410 genotyped donors. The study aimed to test whether signatures of past pathogen exposure could be identified by cataloging public T cell receptors. Using immunosequencing, the study profiled T cell repertoires from around 680 subjects and related those repertoires to cytomegalovirus serostatus. Besides the first cohort of 666 subjects, a separate validation cohort made up of roughly 130 different subjects was used. To predict cytomegalovirus infection status, the study combined high-throughput TCR immunosequencing, statistical association of individual TCRs with disease status, and machine learning. To study patterns of TCR occurrence, a later analysis re-analyzed previously published TCR beta repertoires from around 700 donors and added high-resolution HLA genotyping. Rather than using new phenotypic data, the later analysis identified candidate immune exposures from TCR beta sequences and from how often those sequences occurred across donors. An earlier analysis of around 540 of the donors applied high-throughput TCR beta sequencing to assess whether each TCR beta V gene segment acted as functional or pseudogenic. Alongside the repertoire data, information on donor age, sex, ethnicity and CMV serostatus was compiled. A later genetic analysis used genome-wide SNP genotypes for about 60% of the roughly 700 donors, treating that subset as a discovery cohort. All discovery cohort repertoires had been generated on a single sequencing platform. HLA typing covered class I and class II loci at four-digit resolution. Typing coverage differed by locus: A, B, C, DRB1 and DQB1 were typed in about 629-640 donors, DQA1 in roughly 500, DPA1 in approximately 600, and DPB1 in about 450. About 5 DR-DQ haplotypes were handled as single units for association and clustering, since linkage in the cohort was strong. Among some 410 genotyped donors of the cohort, an average of about 240,000 unique TCR beta nucleotide sequences were sequenced per donor, 15% to 20% of them non-productive.

Overall results and qualifications from the work: Broadly in line with IMGT annotations, most TCR beta V segments showed up in productive rearrangements about 87% or about 30% of the time in an earlier analysis of several hundred of the donors. HLA typing was unavailable for some donors at each locus, so association tests used only the typed subset. A few of the identified cytomegalovirus-associated TCR beta chains were confirmed in vitro to be specific for cytomegalovirus antigens. A later analysis found that most CMV-associated TCR beta chains appeared HLA-restricted, with HLA associations seemingly driven largely by CMV exposure. This cohort had only TCR beta chains sequenced, and the lack of alpha or paired-chain data limited which features could be detected. Because the 87-base-pair reads could not distinguish some IMGT-functional V segments, including TRBV6-2 and TRBV6-3, those segments were excluded. In a later analysis, several top co-occurrence clusters were reported to appear linked to parvovirus B19, influenza, CMV and Epstein-Barr virus. Roughly 15 rarely observed V segments, including chromosome 9 orphons, were excluded from the earlier analysis of approximately 500 of the donors because counts were too low. A later genetic analysis associated a missense DCLRE1C variant with V-gene and J-gene trimming of TCR beta chains, and an independent cohort replicated the association. Presence/absence analyses assumed roughly uniform sequencing depth across donors, an assumption that may not hold. According to a later genetic analysis, donors in an Asian-associated ancestry cluster had fewer N-insertions in productive TCRs than the approximately 670-donor mean. A cluster of highly shared sequence variants was judged likely to represent a technical artifact of the sequencing pipeline. A total of 164 TCR beta chains were listed by the study as associated with cytomegalovirus. A later analysis associated 15,000 to 20,000 TCR beta sequences with specific HLA alleles at a false discovery rate of 0.05. In a later analysis, HLA-associated TCR beta chains showed more clonal expansion and lower generation probabilities than non-associated chains that were equally common. A further reported finding was that TCR beta sequences accurately predicted the HLA-A and HLA-B alleles for most subjects in the first cohort. In both the original and validation cohorts, the classifier was reported to diagnose cytomegalovirus status with high specificity and sensitivity. While some public TCRs were present in many individuals, most TCR sequences turned up only very rarely across donors. According to the authors, the approach could potentially be generalized to other disease states and immunological phenotypes. The only immune exposure information available for the cohort was CMV serostatus. Correlated functional status among segregating V segments might reflect linkage disequilibrium, but an unknown experimental factor could not be ruled out. Strong co-occurrence of HLA alleles, especially DR and DQ, made assigning TCR associations to individual alleles difficult. In a later analysis, TCR association rates were found to vary across HLA loci, with the most associated TCRs seen for DRB1 alleles and the fewest for HLA-C alleles.

To prepare the library, the immunoSEQ multiplex PCR assay was applied. For the multiplex PCR, a mixture combining 60 forward primers for TCR Vbeta segments and 13 reverse primers for TCR Jbeta segments was used. The CDR3 region of rearranged TCR beta genes was amplified from genomic DNA with a multiplex PCR assay. Amplified TCR beta libraries were sequenced as 87-base-pair reads on the Illumina HiSeq System. The original pipeline was this. A later analysis tallied some 79 million unique TCR beta chains across the 660 or so repertoires, and approximately 9.9 million of those chains were shared by two or more donors. Raw reads were error-corrected and collapsed into unique sequences by a nearest-neighbor algorithm in which closely related sequences were merged to remove PCR and sequencing errors. Alignment of CDR3 sequences to IMGT reference sequences was used to assign V, D and J gene segments. For a sequence to be retained, a match of at least six nucleotides was required to both a V gene segment and a J gene segment. A rearrangement counted as productive if the CDR3 had no stop codons and remained in frame with V and J, and every other rearrangement counted as non-productive. Following IMGT convention, CDR3 was defined as the stretch from the second conserved V-encoded cysteine to the conserved J-encoded phenylalanine. In an earlier analysis of roughly 580 of the donors, sequences lacking an unambiguous match to a single V gene segment were excluded. In an earlier analysis of more than 500 of the donors, a V segment was called functional when productive rearrangements were above 56.7%, and segregating when the standard deviation between donors exceeded 5%. To diagnose cytomegalovirus status from the catalog of TCR beta chain sequences, a statistical classification framework was built. V and J gene assignment, in a later analysis, came from comparing TCR nucleotide sequences with IMGT/GENE-DB human TR gene sequences. A later analysis assigned CDR3 sequences and most-parsimonious VDJ recombination scenarios with the TCRdist pipeline. A later analysis defined each TCR beta chain by its CDR3 amino acid sequence plus V-gene family, and excluded reads lacking a unique V-gene family. A later analysis removed 500 to 600 highly shared, low-generation-probability nucleotide sequences to deal with suspected cross-contamination and a sequencing artifact. In a later analysis, a clonal expansion index was calculated for each public chain from normalized within-repertoire ranks of inferred template counts. Generation probabilities in a later analysis came from a VDJ recombination model fitted to out-of-frame rearrangements, and those results were checked against IGoR. Hypergeometric tests were used in a later analysis to score TCR-TCR, TCR-HLA and TCR-CMV co-occurrence, with a repertoire-size bias correction applied to the TCR pairs. In a later analysis, false discovery rates were estimated by permuting HLA or CMV assignments 20 times. In a later analysis, co-occurring TCRs were grouped using DBSCAN, with TCRdist sequence similarity added in when clustering inside HLA-allele-positive subsets. Repertoires with fewer than 30,000 or more than 120,000 public chains, plus five repertoires with anomalous nucleotide sharing, were excluded from co-occurrence clustering. TCRdb obtained this table from immuneACCESS and retained in-frame rearrangements with V and J assigned. These tables miss some clones; where compared with another copy, unresolved V genes account for less than half of the shortfall, and the remainder is unexplained. The D gene and trimming were derived from the DNA, and the V and J assignments and clone size from that table. The sample data list about 160,000 clones, and around four fifths of these were observed just once. The ten largest clones take up roughly 2.1% of the sample.

The cohort comprised several hundred healthy bone marrow donors. At the time of sampling, all cohort members were nominally healthy, though unrecorded immune exposures were likely present. The donor tested CMV seronegative, placing the donor among the 350 to 400 seronegative members of the cohort. A peripheral blood sample was collected from each donor, and TCR beta sequencing was performed on peripheral blood mononuclear cells. The Qiagen DNeasy Blood Extraction Kit was used to extract genomic DNA from the blood cell samples. This TCR came from a man aged 18 to 30 in good health and CMV-seronegative. The sequence links TRBV4-2 to TRBJ2-2; TRBD1 matches 11 bases in the middle. The specimen was PBMCs. The CDR3 corresponds to CASSQDRDRGYTGELFF. The base sequence is TGTGCCAGCAGCCAAGATCGGGACAGGGGGTACACCGGGGAGCTGTTTTTT.